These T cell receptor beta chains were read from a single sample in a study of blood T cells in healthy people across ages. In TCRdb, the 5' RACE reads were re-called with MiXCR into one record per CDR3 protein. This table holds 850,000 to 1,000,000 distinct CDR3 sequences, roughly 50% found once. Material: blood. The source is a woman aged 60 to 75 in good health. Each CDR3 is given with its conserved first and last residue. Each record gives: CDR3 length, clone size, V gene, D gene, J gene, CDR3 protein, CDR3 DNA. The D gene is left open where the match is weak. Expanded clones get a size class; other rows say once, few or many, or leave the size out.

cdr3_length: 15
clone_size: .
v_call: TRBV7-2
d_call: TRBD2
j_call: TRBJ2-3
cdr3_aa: CARDQIGRATDTQYF
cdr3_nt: TGTGCCAGGGATCAGATTGGGAGGGCAACAGATACGCAGTATTTT

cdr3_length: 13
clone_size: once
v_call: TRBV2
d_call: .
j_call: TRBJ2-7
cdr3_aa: CASSDTLINEQYF
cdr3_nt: TGTGCCAGCAGTGACACTTTAATCAATGAGCAGTACTTC

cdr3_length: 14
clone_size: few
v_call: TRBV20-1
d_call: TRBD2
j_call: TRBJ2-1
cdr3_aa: CSAHFSGNPHEQFF
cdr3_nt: TGCAGTGCTCACTTTAGCGGGAACCCCCATGAGCAGTTCTTC

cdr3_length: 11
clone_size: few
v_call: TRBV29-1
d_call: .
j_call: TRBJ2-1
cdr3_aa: CSLWLGSEQFF
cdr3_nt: TGCAGCCTTTGGCTGGGGAGTGAGCAGTTCTTC

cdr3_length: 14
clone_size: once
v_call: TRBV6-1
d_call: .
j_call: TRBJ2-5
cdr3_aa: CASRTRAPKETQYF
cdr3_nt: TGTGCCAGCAGGACCAGGGCCCCAAAGGAGACCCAGTACTTC

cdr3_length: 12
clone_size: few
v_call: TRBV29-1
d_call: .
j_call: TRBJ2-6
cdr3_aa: CSVLAGANVLTF
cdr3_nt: TGCAGCGTTTTAGCTGGGGCCAACGTCCTGACTTTC

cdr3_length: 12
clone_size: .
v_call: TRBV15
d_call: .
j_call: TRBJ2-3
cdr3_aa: CATSRDTDPQYF
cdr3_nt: TGTGCCACCAGCAGAGATACTGATCCGCAGTATTTT

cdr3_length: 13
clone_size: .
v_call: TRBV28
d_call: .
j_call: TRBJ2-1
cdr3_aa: CASEFSSYNEQFF
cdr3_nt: TGTGCCAGCGAGTTTAGCTCCTACAATGAGCAGTTCTTC

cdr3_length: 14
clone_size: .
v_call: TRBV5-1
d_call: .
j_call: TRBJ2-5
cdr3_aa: CASSMGQREETQYF
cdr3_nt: TGCGCCAGCAGCATGGGACAGCGGGAAGAGACCCAGTACTTC

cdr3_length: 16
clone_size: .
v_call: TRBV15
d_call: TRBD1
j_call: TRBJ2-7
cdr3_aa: CATSPYGRTGTYEQYF
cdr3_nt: TGTGCCACCAGCCCCTACGGACGGACAGGGACCTACGAGCAGTACTTC

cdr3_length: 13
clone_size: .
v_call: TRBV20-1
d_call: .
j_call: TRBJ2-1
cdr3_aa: CSAKWGGINEQFF
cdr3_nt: TGCAGTGCTAAGTGGGGCGGGATTAATGAGCAGTTCTTC

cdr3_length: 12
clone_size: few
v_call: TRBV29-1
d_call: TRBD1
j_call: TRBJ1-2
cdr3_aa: CSDLRDSRGYTF
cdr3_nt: TGCAGCGACCTCCGGGACAGTCGCGGCTACACCTTC

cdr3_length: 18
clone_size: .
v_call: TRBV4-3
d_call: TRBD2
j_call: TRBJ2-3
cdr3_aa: CASSRLLSGTSETDTQYF
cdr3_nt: TGCGCCAGCAGCCGGCTCTTATCCGGGACTAGCGAAACAGATACGCAGTATTTT

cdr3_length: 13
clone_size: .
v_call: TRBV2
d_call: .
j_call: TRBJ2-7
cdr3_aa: CATTRGREDEQYF
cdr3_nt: TGTGCCACCACGAGGGGCAGGGAGGACGAGCAGTACTTC

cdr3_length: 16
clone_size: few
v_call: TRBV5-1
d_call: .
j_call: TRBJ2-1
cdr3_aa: CASSMGGTGQYNEQFF
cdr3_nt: TGCGCCAGCAGCATGGGAGGCACGGGACAGTACAATGAGCAGTTCTTC

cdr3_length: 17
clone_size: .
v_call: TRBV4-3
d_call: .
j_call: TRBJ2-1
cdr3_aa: CASSQGAGATSYNEQFF
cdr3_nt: TGCGCCAGCAGCCAAGGGGCTGGAGCGACCTCCTACAATGAGCAGTTCTTC

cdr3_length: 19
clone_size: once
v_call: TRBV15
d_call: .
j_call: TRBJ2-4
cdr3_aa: CATSKVAGVFAGAKNIQYF
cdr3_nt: TGTGCCACCAGCAAGGTGGCAGGGGTTTTTGCCGGGGCCAAAAACATTCAGTACTTC

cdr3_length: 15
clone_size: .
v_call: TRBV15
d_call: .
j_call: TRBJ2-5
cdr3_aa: CATSRGGQAQETQYF
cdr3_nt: TGTGCCACCAGCAGAGGAGGGCAGGCCCAAGAGACCCAGTACTTC

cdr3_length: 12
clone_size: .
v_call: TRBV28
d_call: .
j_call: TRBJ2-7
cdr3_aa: CASSPWPYEQYF
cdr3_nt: TGTGCCAGCAGCCCCTGGCCCTACGAGCAGTACTTC

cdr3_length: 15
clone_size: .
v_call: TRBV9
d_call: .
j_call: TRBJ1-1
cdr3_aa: CASSVSPAMNTEAFF
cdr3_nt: TGTGCCAGCAGCGTTAGTCCGGCCATGAACACTGAAGCTTTCTTT

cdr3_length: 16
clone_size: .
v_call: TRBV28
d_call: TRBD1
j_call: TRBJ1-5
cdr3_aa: CASSVPRGTANQPQHF
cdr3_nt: TGTGCCAGCAGCGTGCCGCGCGGGACAGCGAATCAGCCCCAGCATTTT

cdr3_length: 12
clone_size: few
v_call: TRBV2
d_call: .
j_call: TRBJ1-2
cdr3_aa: CASSEWGEGYTF
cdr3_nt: TGTGCCAGCAGTGAATGGGGCGAAGGCTACACCTTC

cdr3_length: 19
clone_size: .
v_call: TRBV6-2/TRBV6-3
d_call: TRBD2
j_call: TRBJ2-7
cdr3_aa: CASSYLSFGLAGGRYEQYF
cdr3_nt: TGTGCCAGCAGCTATCTTTCCTTCGGACTAGCGGGAGGGCGGTACGAGCAGTACTTC

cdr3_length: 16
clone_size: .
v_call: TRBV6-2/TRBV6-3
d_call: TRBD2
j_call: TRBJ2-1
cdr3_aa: CASSPGLAGGPHEQFF
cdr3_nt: TGTGCCAGCAGTCCGGGACTAGCGGGAGGGCCCCATGAGCAGTTCTTC

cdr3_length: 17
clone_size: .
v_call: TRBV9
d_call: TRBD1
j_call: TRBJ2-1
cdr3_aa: CASSAETGVGSYNEQFF
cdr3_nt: TGTGCCAGCAGCGCGGAAACAGGGGTAGGGTCCTACAATGAGCAGTTCTTC

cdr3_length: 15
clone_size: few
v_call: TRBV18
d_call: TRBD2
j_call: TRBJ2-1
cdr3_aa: CASSPGGGRVNEQFF
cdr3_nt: TGTGCCAGCTCACCAGGAGGCGGGAGGGTCAATGAGCAGTTCTTC